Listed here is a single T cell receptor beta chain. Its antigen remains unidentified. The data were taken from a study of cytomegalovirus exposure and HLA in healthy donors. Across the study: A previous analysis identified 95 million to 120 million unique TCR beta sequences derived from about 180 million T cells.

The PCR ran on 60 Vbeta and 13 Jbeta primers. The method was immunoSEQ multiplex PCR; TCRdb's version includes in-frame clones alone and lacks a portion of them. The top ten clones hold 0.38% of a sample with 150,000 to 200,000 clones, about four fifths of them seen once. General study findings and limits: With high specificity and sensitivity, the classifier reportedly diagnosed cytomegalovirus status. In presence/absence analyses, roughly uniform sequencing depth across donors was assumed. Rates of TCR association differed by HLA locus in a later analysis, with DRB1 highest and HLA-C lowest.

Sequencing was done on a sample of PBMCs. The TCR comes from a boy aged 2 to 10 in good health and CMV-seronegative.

The CDR3 reads CASSLPGQETQYF. CDR3 coding DNA: TGCGCCAGCAGCTTACCAGGCCAAGAGACCCAGTACTTC. J is TRBJ2-5 and V is TRBV5-1; D call uncertain. In germline, CDR1 is SGHRS, CDR2 YFSETQ. CDR3 size: 13 residues. V was cut by 2 bases and J by 1 base, with 6 bases left in between.